This passage covers 28 T cell receptor beta chains from one sample sequenced in a study of shared clonotypes between healthy human individuals. Libraries were prepared by immunoSEQ multiplex PCR; TCRdb keeps only in-frame clonotypes and omits some of them. The repertoire has 500,000 to 550,000 clones, roughly 95% of them found once; the top ten carry approximately 0.06%. Sequenced: naive CD4+ T cells sorted from blood. The subset was: CD45RA+ positively selected. The receptors come from a woman aged 30 to 39 in good health.

The rearrangement joins TRBV19 to TRBJ1-1; TRBD1 agrees at 7 bases. This CDR3 spans 16 amino acids. Unmatched junction bases numbered 14, after V lost 3 bases and J lost 7 bases. Looked up from germline, CDR1 is LNHDA and CDR2 is SQIVND (reference sequence). The CDR3 bases are TGTGCCAGTAGTATTTCTTCTGTGATACAGGGGATTGAAGCTTTCTTT. It translates to CASSISSVIQGIEAFF. The full variable domain, in which reference TRBV19 and TRBJ1-1 provide the parts outside the CDR3, is DGGITQSPKYLFRKEGQNVTLSCEQNLNHDAMYWYRQDPGQGLRLIYYSQIVNDFQKGDIAEGYSVSREKKESFPLTVTSAQKNPTAFYLCASSISSVIQGIEAFFGQGTRLTVV.

The chain links TRBV10-3 to TRBJ2-7, with 7 bases matching TRBD2. The CDR3 has 14 amino acids. V trimming: 2 bases; J trimming: 0 bases; junction bases outside the gene matches: 1. CDR1 and CDR2 (germline): ENHRY, SYGVKD. This chain's CDR3 is CAISETSVSYEQYF. The CDR3 bases are TGTGCCATCAGTGAGACTAGCGTCTCCTACGAGCAGTACTTC.

The chain has TRBV6-1 and TRBJ2-7; 8 positions agree with TRBD2. The CDR3 totals 13 residues. The V and J ends lost 8 bases and 5 bases, in that order; junction bases with no gene match: 8. CDR1 and CDR2 (germline): MNHNS, SASEGT. Here the CDR3 DNA reads TGTGCCAGCGGGGGACTAGTTGGTGACGAGCAGTACTTC. Translation: CASGGLVGDEQYF.

The chain has TRBV27 and TRBJ1-4, with D perhaps TRBD1 (5 bases). This CDR3 has 14 residues. Trimming took 3 bases from V and 2 from J, leaving 7 bases between them. The V gene's germline CDR1 is MNHEY and CDR2 SMNVEV (reference sequence). CDR3 loop: CASSFRGTNEKLFF. The CDR3 region has the DNA TGTGCCAGCAGTTTTCGGGGCACTAATGAAAAACTGTTTTTT. The complete variable domain, with remaining parts taken from reference TRBV27 and TRBJ1-4, reads EAQVTQNPRYLITVTGKKLTVTCSQNMNHEYMSWYRQDPGLGLRQIYYSMNVEVTDKGDVPEGYKVSRKEKRNFPLILESPSPNQTSLYFCASSFRGTNEKLFFGSGTQLSVL.

The rearrangement links TRBV28 to TRBJ2-3, with TRBD2 matching over 8 bases. This CDR3 comprises 15 residues. Germline-derived CDR1 and CDR2 are MDHEN and SYDVKM. The V segment lost 8 bases and the J segment 3 bases; nucleotides outside the gene matches: 10. This CDR3 is CASGLLSGRTDTQYF. The CDR3 coding sequence is TGTGCCAGCGGACTGCTAAGCGGGAGAACAGATACGCAGTATTTT.

V usage is TRBV2 and J usage is TRBJ2-7; 10 nucleotides agree with TRBD2. There are 14 residues in the CDR3. Trimming removed 6 bases from V and 0 bases from J; junction bases left unmatched: 2. Germline V gene data show CDR1 as SNHLY and CDR2 as FYNNEI. The CDR3 DNA follows: TGTGCCAGCAGATCTAGCGGGAGCTCCTACGAGCAGTACTTC. Residues: CASRSSGSSYEQYF.

DNA of the CDR3: TGTGCCAGCGCATCGACCCCCAGTCGAAACACCATATATTTT. Translated: CASASTPSRNTIYF. The chain uses TRBV6-5 and TRBJ1-3; no clear D. CDR3 size: 14 residues. CDR1 and CDR2 from the germline V gene are MNHEY and SVGAGI. The V end lost 8 bases, the J end lost 5 bases, and 16 bases lay between the germline ends.

The chain links TRBV4-2 to TRBJ2-1, with D possibly being TRBD2 (6 bases). The germline gives CDR1 LGHNA, CDR2 YNFKEQ. This CDR3 is 12 amino acids long. The ends were cut back, 6 bases at V and 10 bases at J, with 13 bases in the middle. The CDR3 reads CASRPRGTEQFF. In DNA form, the CDR3 reads TGTGCCAGCAGGCCCCGGGGGACGGAGCAGTTCTTC.

V is TRBV13 and J is TRBJ2-4, with D tentatively TRBD1 (6 bases). Trimming shortened V by 4 bases and J by 6 bases, and 16 bases separated the two germline ends. CDR1 and CDR2 from the germline V gene are PRHDT and FYEKMQ (reference sequence). The length of the CDR3 is 15 residues. CDR3 sequence: CASSSTLGGINIQYF. The DNA for the CDR3 is TGTGCCAGCAGCTCCACCCTAGGGGGAATAAACATTCAGTACTTC.

The gene calls are TRBV27 and TRBJ1-2; the match to TRBD1 covers 7 bases. From germline, CDR1 is MNHEY and CDR2 SMNVEV (reference sequence). Trimming at V came to 4 bases and at J to 1 base, leaving 9 bases not matched to a gene. The CDR3 consists of 16 residues. The CDR3 protein is CASSSAPGQSNYGYTF. The CDR3 nucleotides read TGTGCCAGCAGTTCCGCCCCGGGACAGAGTAACTATGGCTACACCTTC.

V gene TRBV10-1 combines with J gene TRBJ2-5; 8 positions match TRBD2. There are 13 residues in the CDR3. Trimming took 3 bases from V and 6 from J; bases not matched to a gene: 3. Germline values: CDR1 WNHNN, CDR2 SYGVQD (reference sequence). The chain's CDR3 is CASSESGRKTQYF. In DNA, the CDR3 is TGCGCCAGCAGTGAAAGCGGGAGAAAGACCCAGTACTTC.

The chain is built from TRBV28 and TRBJ2-7, with 8 positions matching TRBD2. CDR3 length: 15 residues. V shed 5 bases, J shed 0 bases, and the junction held 6 bases outside the gene matches. Germline V gene data show CDR1 as MDHEN and CDR2 as SYDVKM. In DNA form, the CDR3 reads TGTGCCAGCAGTCGGGGGGGGGCCTCCTCCTACGAGCAGTACTTC. This sequence encodes CASSRGGASSYEQYF.

The chain carries TRBV7-6 and TRBJ2-1; 8 nucleotides agree with TRBD2. Germline values: CDR1 SGHVS, CDR2 FNYEAQ. This CDR3 has 17 amino acids. V dropped 7 bases and J dropped 2; count of bases not matched to a gene: 13. The CDR3 region is CASTKEGTSGPYNEQFF. In DNA, the CDR3 is TGTGCCAGCACCAAGGAGGGTACTAGCGGCCCCTACAATGAGCAGTTCTTC.

This sequence joins TRBV5-1 and TRBJ2-7; 7 bases agree with TRBD1. The CDR3 has 13 amino acids. Germline V gene lookup returns CDR1 SGHRS and CDR2 YFSETQ. V lost 7 bases and J lost 7; bases outside the gene matches: 11. CDR3 in DNA: TGCGCCAGCTACCGACAGGGCTTCCCTGAGCAGTACTTC. Translating gives CASYRQGFPEQYF.

In DNA, the CDR3 is TGTGCCAGCAGTTTATCGAACCCAGCCTGGTTTACTGTTGAGCAGTTCTTC. Protein sequence: CASSLSNPAWFTVEQFF. V gene TRBV27 combines with J gene TRBJ2-1, with D unclear. CDR1 and CDR2 from the germline V gene are MNHEY and SMNVEV (reference sequence). V lost 0 bases and J lost 9, with 21 bases in between. The CDR3 totals 17 residues.

The chain carries TRBV28 and TRBJ2-4; 12 positions agree with TRBD1. CDR1 and CDR2 (germline): MDHEN, SYDVKM. V lost 6 bases to trimming and J lost 0 bases; unmatched junction nucleotides: 6. The CDR3 consists of 17 residues. The CDR3 DNA reads TGTGCCAGCAGCCCGGGACAGGGGGCACTAGCCAAAAACATTCAGTACTTC. Translating gives CASSPGQGALAKNIQYF. Supplemented by reference TRBV28 and TRBJ2-4, the full variable domain reads DVKVTQSSRYLVKRTGEKVFLECVQDMDHENMFWYRQDPGLGLRLIYFSYDVKMKEKGDIPEGYSVSREKKERFSLILESASTNQTSMYLCASSPGQGALAKNIQYFGAGTRLSVL.

The V gene is TRBV13, the J gene TRBJ2-4, with D hard to call. Per the germline V gene, CDR1 is PRHDT and CDR2 is FYEKMQ (reference sequence). The CDR3 totals 18 residues. The V end was cut by 1 base, the J end by 1 base, with 17 bases between. This CDR3 is CASSLVGYRAAAKNIQYF. The CDR3 nucleotides are TGTGCCAGCAGCTTAGTCGGTTATCGCGCGGCGGCCAAAAACATTCAGTACTTC.

The J gene is TRBJ1-5, the V gene TRBV5-1, with D unclear. This CDR3 comprises 13 residues. From germline, CDR1 is SGHRS and CDR2 YFSETQ. V was shortened by 4 bases and J by 5 bases, with 10 bases between the two germline ends. The CDR3, as DNA: TGCGCCAGCAGCACGGACGGGGATCAGCCCCAGCATTTT. This encodes CASSTDGDQPQHF. Using reference TRBV5-1 and TRBJ1-5 for the parts outside the CDR3, the full variable domain is KAGVTQTPRYLIKTRGQQVTLSCSPISGHRSVSWYQQTPGQGLQFLFEYFSETQRNKGNFPGRFSGRQFSNSRSEMNVSTLELGDSALYLCASSTDGDQPQHFGDGTRLSIL.

This chain links TRBV28 with TRBJ2-3; tentative D call: TRBD2 (5 bases). V was shortened by 2 bases and J by 1 base, with 13 bases between the two germline ends. The V gene's germline CDR1 is MDHEN and CDR2 SYDVKM. The CDR3 spans 16 residues. The CDR3, as DNA: TGTGCCAGCAGTTTAAGAGGGTGGTATGGCACAGATACGCAGTATTTT. The encoded protein is CASSLRGWYGTDTQYF.

This clone was seen once. V usage is TRBV6-1 and J usage is TRBJ1-4, with 9 bases fitting TRBD1. CDR3 length: 13 amino acids. The J segment lost 8 bases and the V segment lost 10 bases, leaving 8 bases of the junction unmatched. From germline, CDR1 is MNHNS and CDR2 SASEGT. The CDR3 sequence: CAITGTGYEKLFF. The CDR3 DNA reads TGTGCCATCACCGGGACAGGGTACGAAAAACTGTTTTTT.

The CDR3, as DNA: TGTGCCAGCTCACCAAGCCAGGGCCAGCCCCAGCATTTT. This translates into CASSPSQGQPQHF. The chain couples TRBV18 to TRBJ1-5; tentative D call: TRBD1 (5 bases). The V gene lost 2 bases and the J gene lost 7 bases, with 9 bases spanning the gap. Germline values: CDR1 KGHSH, CDR2 LQKENI. The CDR3 is 13 residues long.

The genes are TRBV4-1 and TRBJ1-3; 7 bases are a match to TRBD1. The CDR3 covers 20 residues. V dropped 5 bases and J dropped 0; count of bases not matched to a gene: 19. CDR1 is MGHRA, CDR2 YSYEKL, per germline. The CDR3 nucleotides read TGCGCCAGCAGCTACTACCCAGGACAGGTTCGCGACTCCTCTGGAAACACCATATATTTT. Its translation: CASSYYPGQVRDSSGNTIYF.

The rearrangement joins TRBV6-1 to TRBJ1-2; D uncertain. This CDR3 spans 12 amino acids. CDR1 and CDR2 (germline): MNHNS, SASEGT. V gave up 7 bases and J gave up 0 bases, with 6 bases separating them. The CDR3 reads CASNPANYGYTF. The CDR3 DNA reads as TGTGCCAGCAATCCCGCTAACTATGGCTACACCTTC.

The V gene is TRBV5-6, the J gene TRBJ2-7; 11 bases line up with TRBD1. J gave up 5 bases and V 5 bases, and 6 bases lay outside the gene matches. The germline V gene has CDR1 SGHDT and CDR2 YYEEEE. The CDR3 sequence is 14 residues long. The CDR3 region has the DNA TGTGCCAGCAGTTCGTCGGGACAGGGGGACGAGCAGTACTTC. Translation gives CASSSSGQGDEQYF. The full variable domain, rest sourced from reference TRBV5-6 and TRBJ2-7, is DAGVTQSPTHLIKTRGQQVTLRCSPKSGHDTVSWYQQALGQGPQFIFQYYEEEERQRGNFPDRFSGHQFPNYSSELNVNALLLGDSALYLCASSSSGQGDEQYFGPGTRLTVT.

This chain uses TRBV5-1 with TRBJ2-7, with 8 bases matching TRBD1. After removal of 0 bases from V and 0 bases from J, the junction contained 17 bases not matched to a gene. The CDR3 totals 20 residues. From germline, CDR1 is SGHRS and CDR2 YFSETQ. The CDR3 DNA is TGCGCCAGCAGCTTGGATGGACCCAGAAGGGGACAGGATAACTCCTACGAGCAGTACTTC. Its translation is CASSLDGPRRGQDNSYEQYF. The whole variable domain, remainder taken from reference TRBV5-1 and TRBJ2-7, is KAGVTQTPRYLIKTRGQQVTLSCSPISGHRSVSWYQQTPGQGLQFLFEYFSETQRNKGNFPGRFSGRQFSNSRSEMNVSTLELGDSALYLCASSLDGPRRGQDNSYEQYFGPGTRLTVT.

The chain recombines TRBV28 with TRBJ1-5, with D perhaps matching TRBD1 (6 bases). The CDR3 spans 15 residues. V was clipped by 5 bases and J by 6 bases, with 17 bases between them. The V gene's germline CDR1 is MDHEN and CDR2 SYDVKM. CDR3 sequence (DNA): TGTGCCAGCAGTCCAAGGGGACACGGTGTTCAGCCCCAGCATTTT. Translated, it gives CASSPRGHGVQPQHF.

The chain joins TRBV4-1 to TRBJ1-3, with D hard to call. Deletions cut 1 base from V and 0 bases from J, with 7 bases between. The CDR3 runs to 15 residues. Germline V gene sequence: CDR1 MGHRA, CDR2 YSYEKL. Here the CDR3 reads CASSQGRFSGNTIYF. The CDR3 DNA follows: TGCGCCAGCAGCCAAGGACGGTTCTCTGGAAACACCATATATTTT.

The genes are TRBV28 and TRBJ1-4; tentative D call: TRBD1 (5 bases). The CDR3 contains 14 residues. Trimming stripped 4 bases from V and 7 bases from J, with 13 bases between. CDR1 and CDR2 from the germline V gene are MDHEN and SYDVKM. Written as DNA, the CDR3 is TGTGCCAGCAGTTGGAGTGGGGCGGGTGAAAAACTGTTTTTT. Translation gives CASSWSGAGEKLFF. Full variable domain (rest looked up from reference TRBV28 and TRBJ1-4): DVKVTQSSRYLVKRTGEKVFLECVQDMDHENMFWYRQDPGLGLRLIYFSYDVKMKEKGDIPEGYSVSREKKERFSLILESASTNQTSMYLCASSWSGAGEKLFFGSGTQLSVL.